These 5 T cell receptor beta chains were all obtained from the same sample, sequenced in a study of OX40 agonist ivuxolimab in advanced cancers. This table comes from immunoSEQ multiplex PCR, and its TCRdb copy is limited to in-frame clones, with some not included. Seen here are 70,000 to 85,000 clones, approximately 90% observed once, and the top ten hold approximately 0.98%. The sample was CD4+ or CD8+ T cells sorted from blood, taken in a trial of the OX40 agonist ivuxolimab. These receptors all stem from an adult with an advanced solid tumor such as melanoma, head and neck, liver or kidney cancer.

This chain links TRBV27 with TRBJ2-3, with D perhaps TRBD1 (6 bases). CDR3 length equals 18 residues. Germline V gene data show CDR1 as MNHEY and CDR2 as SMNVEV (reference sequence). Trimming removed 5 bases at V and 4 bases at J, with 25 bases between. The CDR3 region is CASSPKGQLKVLADTQYF. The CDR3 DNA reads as TGTGCCAGCAGTCCAAAAGGACAGTTAAAGGTGTTGGCAGATACGCAGTATTTT.

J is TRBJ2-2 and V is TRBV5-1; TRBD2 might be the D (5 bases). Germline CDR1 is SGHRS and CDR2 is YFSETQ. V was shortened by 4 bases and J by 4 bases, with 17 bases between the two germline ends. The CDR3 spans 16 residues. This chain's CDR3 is CASSPAGSVGTGELFF. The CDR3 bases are TGCGCCAGCAGCCCCGCAGGTAGCGTCGGCACCGGGGAGCTGTTTTTT.

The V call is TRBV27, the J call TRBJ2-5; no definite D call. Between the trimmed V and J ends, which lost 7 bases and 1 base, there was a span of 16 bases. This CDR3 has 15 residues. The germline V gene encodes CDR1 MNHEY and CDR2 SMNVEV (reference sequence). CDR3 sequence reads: CASNLNWQVQETQYF. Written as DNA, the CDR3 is TGTGCCAGCAATCTAAATTGGCAGGTCCAAGAGACCCAGTACTTC.

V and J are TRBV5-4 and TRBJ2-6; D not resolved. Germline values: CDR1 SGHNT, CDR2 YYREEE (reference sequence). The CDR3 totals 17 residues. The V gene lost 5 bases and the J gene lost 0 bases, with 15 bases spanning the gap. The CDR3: CASSQLRRRSGANVLTF. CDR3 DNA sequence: TGTGCCAGCAGTCAACTACGCAGGCGCTCTGGGGCCAACGTCCTGACTTTC.

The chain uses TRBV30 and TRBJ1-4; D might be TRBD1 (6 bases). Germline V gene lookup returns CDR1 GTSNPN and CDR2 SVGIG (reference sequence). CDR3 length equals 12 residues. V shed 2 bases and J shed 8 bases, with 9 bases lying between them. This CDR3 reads CAWSKGDEKLFF. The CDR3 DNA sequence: TGTGCCTGGAGTAAGGGGGACGAAAAACTGTTTTTT.